This TCR beta chain stems from a study of somatic mutations in cytotoxic T cells in rheumatoid arthritis. Flow cytometry served to check the purity of CD4+ and CD8+ cells, which were isolated by positive magnetic bead selection. The table came from immunoSEQ multiplex PCR; TCRdb's copy has only in-frame clones and leaves some out. Of thousands of clones listed, more than 70% are singletons. Whole-study results and caveats: Measured CD8+ T-cell clonality, a value compared between rheumatoid arthritis patients and age-matched healthy controls, did not differ significantly. Each of about an eighth of the 65 patients had a largest CD8+ clone that made up more than 20% of CD8+ cells. CD8+ clonality increased with age in rheumatoid arthritis patients but not in healthy controls.

This CDR3 region has 14 residues. Deletions cut 2 bases from V and 4 bases from J, with 14 bases between. The V gene's germline CDR1 is GTSNPN and CDR2 SVGIG (reference sequence). In regard to this clone: Its antigen is not identified.

This sequence joins TRBV30 and TRBJ2-5; D may be TRBD2 (5 bases). Specimen: CD8+ T cells sorted from blood. This clonotype was obtained from an adult with rheumatoid arthritis. CDR3 region: CAWSRHMEVETQYF. The CDR3 coding sequence is TGTGCCTGGAGTCGTCACATGGAGGTAGAGACCCAGTACTTC.